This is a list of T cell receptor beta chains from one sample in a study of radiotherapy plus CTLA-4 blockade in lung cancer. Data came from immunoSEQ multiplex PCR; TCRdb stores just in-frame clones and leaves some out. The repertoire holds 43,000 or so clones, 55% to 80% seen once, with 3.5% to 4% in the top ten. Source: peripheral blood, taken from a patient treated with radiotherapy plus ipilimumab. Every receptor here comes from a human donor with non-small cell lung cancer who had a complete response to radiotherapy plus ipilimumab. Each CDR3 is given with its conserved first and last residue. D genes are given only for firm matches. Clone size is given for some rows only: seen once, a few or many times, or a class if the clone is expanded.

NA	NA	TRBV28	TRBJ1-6	CASLGENSPLHF	TGTGCCTCCCTCGGTGAGAATTCACCCCTCCACTTT
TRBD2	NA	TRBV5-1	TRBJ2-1	CASSSRLGLAGRSSYNEQFF	TGCGCCAGCAGCTCGCGCTTAGGACTAGCGGGGAGGAGCTCCTACAATGAGCAGTTCTTC
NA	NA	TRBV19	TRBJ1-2	CASTSGGLNYGYTF	TGTGCCAGTACCTCGGGCGGACTTAACTATGGCTACACCTTC
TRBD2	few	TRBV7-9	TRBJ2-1	CASSFSAGGHEQFF	TGTGCCAGCAGCTTCTCCGCGGGAGGGCATGAGCAGTTCTTC
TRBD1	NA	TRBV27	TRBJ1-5	CASSSTPGQGSNQPQHF	TGTGCCAGCAGTTCCACCCCGGGACAGGGGAGCAATCAGCCCCAGCATTTT
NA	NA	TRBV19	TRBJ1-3	CASGQGPSGNTIYF	TGTGCCAGCGGTCAGGGCCCTTCTGGAAACACCATATATTTT
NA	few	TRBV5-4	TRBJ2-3	CASSPVTGPTDTQYF	TGTGCCAGCAGCCCGGTGACAGGTCCCACAGATACGCAGTATTTT
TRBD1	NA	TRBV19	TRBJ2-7	CASSDRYYEQYF	TGTGCCAGCTCGGACAGGTACTACGAGCAGTACTTC
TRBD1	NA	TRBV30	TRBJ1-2	CAWNTGTGSYGYTF	TGTGCCTGGAACACCGGGACAGGGTCGTATGGCTACACCTTC
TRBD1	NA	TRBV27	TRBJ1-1	CAIYPGTGNGRTEAFF	TGTGCCATCTATCCCGGGACAGGGAACGGCCGCACTGAAGCTTTCTTT
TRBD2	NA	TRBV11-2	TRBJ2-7	CASSLAGGPYEQYF	TGTGCCAGCAGCCTCGCGGGGGGGCCTTACGAGCAGTACTTC
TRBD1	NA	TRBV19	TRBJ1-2	CATRGPVYGYTF	TGTGCCACAAGGGGGCCTGTCTATGGCTACACCTTC
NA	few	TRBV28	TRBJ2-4	CASSFGRKGVAKNIQYF	TGTGCCAGCAGTTTCGGAAGGAAAGGGGTTGCCAAAAACATTCAGTACTTC
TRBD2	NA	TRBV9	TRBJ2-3	CASSFGLAGTTDTQYF	TGTGCCAGCAGCTTCGGACTAGCGGGGACCACAGATACGCAGTATTTT
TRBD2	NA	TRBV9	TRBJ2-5	CASSVGGSGGPGETQYF	TGTGCCAGCAGCGTAGGGGGTAGCGGGGGGCCGGGGGAGACCCAGTACTTC
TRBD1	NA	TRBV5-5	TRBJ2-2	CASSLALGGLGTGELFF	TGTGCCAGCAGCTTGGCCTTAGGGGGCTTGGGCACCGGGGAGCTGTTTTTT
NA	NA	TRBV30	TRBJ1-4	CAWSVQRNEKLFF	TGTGCCTGGAGTGTACAGAGAAATGAAAAACTGTTTTTT
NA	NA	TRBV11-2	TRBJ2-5	CATDEVGSWETQYF	TGTGCGACAGATGAAGTGGGCTCCTGGGAGACCCAGTACTTC
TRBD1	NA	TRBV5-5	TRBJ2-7	CASSPGWTGNEQYF	TGTGCCAGCAGTCCCGGTTGGACAGGCAACGAGCAGTACTTC
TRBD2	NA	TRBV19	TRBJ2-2	CASSIGWTSGTGELFF	TGTGCCAGTAGTATTGGTTGGACTAGTGGAACCGGGGAGCTGTTTTTT
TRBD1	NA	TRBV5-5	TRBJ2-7	CASSRTATGGYSYEQYF	TGTGCCAGCAGCCGTACCGCCACAGGGGGCTACTCCTACGAGCAGTACTTC
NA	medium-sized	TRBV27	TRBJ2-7	CASSFRLGAQMYEQYF	TGTGCCAGCAGTTTCCGGTTGGGAGCACAGATGTACGAGCAGTACTTC
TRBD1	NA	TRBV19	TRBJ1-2	CASSIGSTGAGYTF	TGTGCCAGTAGTATAGGATCGACAGGGGCTGGCTACACCTTC
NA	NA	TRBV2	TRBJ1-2	CASSAARRNYGYTF	TGTGCCAGCAGTGCGGCCCGGCGGAACTATGGCTACACCTTC